Presented here are 7 T cell receptor beta chains from one specimen sequenced in a study of Ad26.COV2.S vaccination and SARS-CoV-2 variants. Treatment given: roughly 18 received Ad26.COV2.S at low or high dose, single or two shots; 5 received placebo; per-sample allocation not given. Sample collection was performed on day 63 after the first vaccine or placebo injection. TCRdb's copy holds only in-frame clones and misses some; the assay was immunoSEQ multiplex PCR. The table has around 400,000 clones, 83% seen once. The sample in question was peripheral blood, obtained in a trial of Ad26.COV2.S vaccine versus placebo. All receptors derive from a person aged 18 to 59 who received the Ad26.COV2.S COVID-19 vaccine or a placebo.

The chain has TRBV6-5 and TRBJ2-7; weak D call: TRBD2 (5 bases). V was clipped by 3 bases and J by 0 bases, with 9 bases between them. The CDR3 has 14 residues. Germline V gives CDR1 MNHEY, CDR2 SVGAGI. In DNA, the CDR3 is TGTGCCAGCAGTTATTTAGCGACCTCCTACGAGCAGTACTTC. Its translation: CASSYLATSYEQYF.

The V and J genes are TRBV30 and TRBJ1-3; the D gene is possibly TRBD1 (5 bases). The germline V gene has CDR1 GTSNPN and CDR2 SVGIG (reference sequence). The V end lost 2 bases, the J end lost 4 bases, and 9 bases lay between the germline ends. The CDR3 length is 13 residues. This CDR3 is CAWSRGLGNTIYF. CDR3 nucleotide sequence: TGTGCCTGGAGTAGGGGCCTAGGAAACACCATATATTTT.

Points on this clone: The sample contains more than one DNA sequence encoding this CDR3. The CDR3 DNA sequence: TGTGCCTGGAGTCAGGGGGAGACCCAGTACTTC. This sequence encodes CAWSQGETQYF. V gene TRBV30 combines with J gene TRBJ2-5; perhaps TRBD1 as D (6 bases). Per the germline V gene, CDR1 is GTSNPN and CDR2 is SVGIG (reference sequence). V gave up 2 bases and J gave up 5 bases, with 6 bases separating them. The CDR3 spans 11 residues.

The chain recombines TRBV5-1 with TRBJ2-7; 7 bases align to TRBD1. Germline V gene data show CDR1 as SGHRS and CDR2 as YFSETQ. The CDR3 sequence is 14 residues long. The V and J ends lost 1 base and 3 bases, in that order; junction bases with no gene match: 4. In DNA, the CDR3 is TGCGCCAGCAGCTTGCAGGGGGTGGACTACGAGCAGTACTTC. Protein sequence: CASSLQGVDYEQYF.

V and J are TRBV6-5 and TRBJ1-4; no reliable D call. The CDR3 totals 13 residues. The germline V gene has CDR1 MNHEY and CDR2 SVGAGI. The V end was cut by 6 bases, the J end by 2 bases, with 7 bases between. In nucleotides, the CDR3 is TGTGCCAGCAGGTTCAGGACTAATGAAAAACTGTTTTTT. It translates to CASRFRTNEKLFF.

V is TRBV2 and J is TRBJ2-7; D possibly uses TRBD1 or TRBD2 (5 bases each). Trimming removed 7 bases from V and 2 bases from J, with 9 bases in between. CDR1 and CDR2 from the germline V gene are SNHLY and FYNNEI. This CDR3 has 12 residues. The CDR3 reads CASIGGPYEQYF. In DNA form, the CDR3 reads TGTGCCAGCATTGGGGGACCCTACGAGCAGTACTTC. The full variable domain, with the rest looked up from reference TRBV2 and TRBJ2-7, is EPEVTQTPSHQVTQMGQEVILRCVPISNHLYFYWYRQILGQKVEFLVSFYNNEISEKSEIFDDQFSVERPDGSNFTLKIRSTKLEDSAMYFCASIGGPYEQYFGPGTRLTVT.

Here the CDR3 DNA reads TGTGCCACCAGCAGAGAGGGCGTCTACTCGGGCTACACCTTC. Its translation is CATSREGVYSGYTF. The chain links TRBV15 to TRBJ1-2; D is undetermined. This CDR3 spans 14 amino acids. V was shortened by 0 bases and J by 8 bases, with 13 bases between the two germline ends. The germline V gene has CDR1 LNHNV and CDR2 YYDKDF (reference sequence).